These 24 T cell receptor beta chains were all obtained from the same sample, sequenced in a study of blood T cell repertoires in COVID-19. Sequenced by immunoSEQ multiplex PCR; TCRdb stores in-frame clones only, minus some. The repertoire holds approximately 260,000 clones, with approximately 90% as singletons. The specimen was peripheral blood. These TCRs come from a man between 60 and 75 years old who had recovered from COVID-19.

Remarks on this clone: This sample also contains other DNA sequences that code for the same CDR3. The gene calls are TRBV5-1 and TRBJ1-5; D remains ambiguous. This CDR3 spans 15 amino acids. Trimming left V 0 bases short and J 4 bases short, with 11 bases between. The germline V gene encodes CDR1 SGHRS and CDR2 YFSETQ. For the CDR3, the DNA is TGCGCCAGCAGCTTGGACAGCGGTGAAAATCAGCCCCAGCATTTT. It codes for CASSLDSGENQPQHF.

The V call is TRBV7-8, the J call TRBJ1-5; 7 bases are a match to TRBD1. This CDR3 spans 14 amino acids. The V gene end was trimmed by 5 bases and the J gene end by 1 base; junction bases not matched to a gene: 2. Germline lookup yields CDR1 SGHVS and CDR2 FQNEAQ. CDR3 nucleotides: TGTGCCAGCAGCCAGGGACAGAGCAATCAGCCCCAGCATTTT. Encoded protein: CASSQGQSNQPQHF.

CDR3 residues: CASRGSGGNYGYTF. CDR3 coding DNA: TGTGCCAGCAGAGGATCGGGCGGGAACTATGGCTACACCTTC. The chain joins TRBV7-9 to TRBJ1-2; D not certain. V lost 6 bases and J 2 bases, leaving 13 bases between the germline ends. Germline values: CDR1 SEHNR, CDR2 FQNEAQ (reference sequence). The CDR3 sequence is 14 residues long. Complete variable domain (other parts from reference TRBV7-9 and TRBJ1-2): DTGVSQNPRHKITKRGQNVTFRCDPISEHNRLYWYRQTLGQGPEFLTYFQNEAQLEKSRLLSDRFSAERPKGSFSTLEIQRTEQGDSAMYLCASRGSGGNYGYTFGSGTRLTVV.

The V gene is TRBV7-8, the J gene TRBJ2-7; tentatively, D is TRBD1 (5 bases). Germline CDR1 SGHVS, CDR2 FQNEAQ. V was trimmed by 4 bases and J by 1 base, leaving 8 bases between them. The CDR3 is made up of 13 amino acids. Here the CDR3 DNA reads TGTGCCAGCAGCTCCAGGGCGTCCTACGAGCAGTACGTC. It is translated as CASSSRASYEQYV.

The CDR3 region is CASTSGGQLRPGELFF. As DNA, the CDR3 is TGTGCCAGCACTAGCGGGGGGCAACTCCGGCCCGGGGAGCTGTTTTTT. The rearrangement links TRBV27 to TRBJ2-2; 11 bases are a match to TRBD2. Germline V gene lookup returns CDR1 MNHEY and CDR2 SMNVEV (reference sequence). V lost 7 bases, J lost 6 bases, and 10 bases stayed unmatched. The CDR3 totals 16 residues.

The chain links TRBV6-6 to TRBJ2-5; possible D gene TRBD2, 6 bases. This CDR3 is 14 amino acids long. V lost 2 bases to trimming and J lost 0 bases, with 7 bases between them. Germline CDR1 MNHNY, CDR2 SVGAGI (reference sequence). In nucleotides, the CDR3 is TGTGCCAGCAGTTACGGAGGGTACCAAGAGACCCAGTACTTC. Protein sequence: CASSYGGYQETQYF.

This chain's CDR3 is CATSGGGLQYF. CDR3 sequence (DNA): TGTGCCACCAGTGGCGGTGGCCTCCAGTACTTC. The chain combines TRBV24-1 with TRBJ2-5, with D unresolved. This CDR3 spans 11 amino acids. The V and J ends lost 5 bases and 10 bases respectively, with 10 bases between them. Germline CDR1 is KGHDR and CDR2 is SFDVKD.

The rearrangement uses TRBV3-1 (or the pseudogene TRBV3-2) and TRBJ2-1; a possible D gene is TRBD2 (6 bases). Germline lookup yields CDR1 LGHDT and CDR2 YNNKEL (reference sequence). The CDR3 sequence is 11 residues long. Trimming stripped 5 bases from V and 13 bases from J, with 12 bases between. As DNA, the CDR3 is TGTGCCAGCAGCTCCCGACTAGAACAGTTCTTC. It codes for CASSSRLEQFF.

The chain couples TRBV6-1 to TRBJ2-7; TRBD1 matches at 7 bases. Trimming took 1 base from V and 3 from J; bases not matched to a gene: 12. This CDR3 comprises 17 residues. CDR1 is MNHNS and CDR2 is SASEGT in the germline V gene. DNA of the CDR3: TGTGCCAGCAGTGAAGATTTTAGGAGACAGGGTATCTACGAGCAGTACTTC. This codes for CASSEDFRRQGIYEQYF.

Notes on this clone: In the same sample, other DNA sequences code for this CDR3. This chain links TRBV27 with TRBJ1-1, with a weak D call TRBD1 (5 bases). Trimming took off 3 bases at V and 1 base at J, with 9 bases between the two ends. This CDR3 spans 14 amino acids. Germline values: CDR1 MNHEY, CDR2 SMNVEV (reference sequence). DNA for the CDR3: TGTGCCAGCAGTTTTGGCCAGGGGAACACTGAAGCTTTCTTT. Its translation is CASSFGQGNTEAFF.

The chain carries TRBV5-1 and TRBJ2-7; 9 nucleotides agree with TRBD2. Looked up from germline, CDR1 is SGHRS and CDR2 is YFSETQ. Trimming removed 0 bases from V and 2 bases from J; junction bases left unmatched: 3. The CDR3 consists of 15 residues. The CDR3 sequence: CASSLVRGGTYEQYF. CDR3 nucleotides: TGCGCCAGCAGCTTGGTGCGGGGGGGCACCTACGAGCAGTACTTC.

This clone has just one count. The chain carries TRBV9 and TRBJ2-5; D may be TRBD2 (6 bases). Germline CDR1 and CDR2: SGDLS and YYNGEE. V was shortened by 6 bases and J by 0 bases, with 15 bases between the two germline ends. The CDR3 is 15 residues long. The chain's CDR3 is CASTHRGDYQETQYF. DNA of the CDR3: TGTGCCAGCACCCACCGTGGGGACTACCAAGAGACCCAGTACTTC.

This chain joins TRBV9 and TRBJ2-7; D is undetermined. Per germline, CDR1 SGDLS and CDR2 YYNGEE. There are 14 residues in the CDR3. The germline V and J ends were trimmed by 0 bases and 5 bases, with 12 bases remaining between them. CDR3: CASSVDSLYHEQYF. For the CDR3, the DNA is TGTGCCAGCAGCGTAGATAGCTTATACCACGAGCAGTACTTC.

The chain is built from TRBV30 and TRBJ1-4; 7 bases align to TRBD1. Losses at the gene ends were 2 bases for V and 7 bases for J; bases not matched to a gene: 7. The CDR3 extends over 14 amino acids. Per the germline V gene, CDR1 is GTSNPN and CDR2 is SVGIG (reference sequence). The CDR3, as DNA: TGTGCCTGGAGTCGGCAGGGGGAGTTTGAAAAACTGTTTTTT. Amino acid sequence: CAWSRQGEFEKLFF.

The rearrangement links TRBV2 to TRBJ1-2, with 8 bases identical to TRBD1. V lost 5 bases and J lost 2; bases outside the gene matches: 1. Germline CDR1 is SNHLY and CDR2 is FYNNEI. This CDR3 has 13 residues. CDR3 protein: CASSWTGNYGYTF. The CDR3 coding sequence is TGTGCCAGCAGTTGGACAGGGAACTATGGCTACACCTTC.

This clone was counted only a few times. V usage is TRBV6-6 and J usage is TRBJ2-1, with D unresolved. The germline V and J ends were trimmed by 4 bases and 6 bases, with 7 bases remaining between them. Looked up from germline, CDR1 is MNHNY and CDR2 is SVGAGI (reference sequence). CDR3 size: 12 residues. CDR3 sequence reads: CASSSQLNEQFF. The CDR3 bases are TGTGCCAGCAGTTCCCAACTCAATGAGCAGTTCTTC.

This chain uses TRBV7-2 with TRBJ1-1; unclear D gene. This CDR3 is 15 amino acids long. Germline values: CDR1 SGHTA, CDR2 FQGNSA. Trimming pared 4 bases from V and 2 bases from J, leaving 14 bases between. The CDR3 DNA reads TGTGCCAGCAGCTCCCCGCCGGGAGGTAACACTGAAGCTTTCTTT. It encodes CASSSPPGGNTEAFF.

This chain joins TRBV5-1 and TRBJ1-6; weak D call: TRBD1 (6 bases). The V end lost 4 bases, the J end lost 0 bases, and 14 bases lay between the germline ends. Germline V CDR1 and CDR2: SGHRS, YFSETQ. CDR3 length: 17 residues. The CDR3 DNA sequence: TGCGCCAGCAGCGAGGGACACCCGAGCTCCTATAATTCACCCCTCCACTTT. Translating it yields CASSEGHPSSYNSPLHF.

This clone was counted a few times. This same CDR3 is encoded by further DNA sequences in the sample. J is TRBJ1-1 and V is TRBV7-9; D perhaps matches TRBD1 (6 bases). Trimming cost V 1 base and J 0 bases, with 6 bases left between them. Per the germline V gene, CDR1 is SEHNR and CDR2 is FQNEAQ (reference sequence). The CDR3 is 14 amino acids. CDR3 nucleotides: TGTGCCAGCAGCTTAGGACAGGTGAACACTGAAGCTTTCTTT. Translating it yields CASSLGQVNTEAFF.

V gene TRBV18 combines with J gene TRBJ1-5, with D maybe TRBD1 (6 bases). Trimming took off 2 bases at V and 4 bases at J, with 9 bases between the two ends. The CDR3 consists of 14 residues. The germline gives CDR1 KGHSH, CDR2 LQKENI. CDR3 amino acids: CASSPGGVNQPQHF. The DNA of the CDR3 is TGTGCCAGCTCACCAGGGGGCGTAAATCAGCCCCAGCATTTT.

This clone was recorded only once. This rearrangement joins TRBV20-1 to TRBJ2-4, with 8 bases matching TRBD1. The J segment lost 1 base and the V segment lost 3 bases, leaving 5 bases of the junction unmatched. The CDR3 loop spans 15 amino acids. CDR1 DFQATT and CDR2 SNEGSKA come from the germline V gene (reference sequence). CDR3 coding DNA: TGCAGTGCTAGTTTGGGACAGGTGGCCAAAAACATTCAGTACTTC. This codes for CSASLGQVAKNIQYF.

The rearrangement joins TRBV6-1 to TRBJ2-7; 7 nucleotides align to TRBD1. V was clipped by 2 bases and J by 0 bases; unmatched bases: 4. Germline CDR1 reads MNHNS; CDR2 reads SASEGT. This CDR3 spans 15 amino acids. The CDR3 region is CASSEFRQGSYEQYV. The CDR3 region has the DNA TGTGCCAGCAGTGAATTTCGACAGGGCTCCTACGAGCAGTACGTC.

The V and J genes are TRBV10-2 and TRBJ1-2; D is perhaps TRBD1 (6 bases). Trimming cost V 7 bases and J 4 bases, with 13 bases left between them. There are 13 residues in the CDR3. In germline, CDR1 is WSHSY, CDR2 SAAADI. The CDR3 bases are TGCGCCAGCACTCCACAGGGATCCTATGGCTACACCTTC. Protein product: CASTPQGSYGYTF.

Here the CDR3 reads CASSDYRGGYLYF. Here the CDR3 DNA reads TGTGCCAGCAGTGATTACAGGGGAGGTTATCTGTACTTC. This chain uses TRBV2 with TRBJ2-4, with D possibly TRBD1 on 7 matching bases. V was trimmed by 3 bases and J by 15 bases, leaving 18 bases between them. The germline V gene has CDR1 SNHLY and CDR2 FYNNEI. The CDR3 length is 13 residues. The entire variable domain, with the rest obtained from reference TRBV2 and TRBJ2-4, is as follows: EPEVTQTPSHQVTQMGQEVILRCVPISNHLYFYWYRQILGQKVEFLVSFYNNEISEKSEIFDDQFSVERPDGSNFTLKIRSTKLEDSAMYFCASSDYRGGYLYFGAGTRLSVL.